These 26 T cell receptor beta chains were sequenced from one sample in a study of T cell changes during pregnancy in multiple sclerosis. TCRdb keeps only in-frame clones here, not all; method: immunoSEQ multiplex PCR. The sample consists of some 70,000 clones, 85% to 95% of them appearing once. The specimen was CD8+ T cells from peripheral blood mononuclear cells, collected in the third trimester of pregnancy. The receptor source for this set is a female donor in good health, enrolled as a control in a pregnancy study.

This clone appeared a few times. The chain has TRBV6-1 and TRBJ1-5; no firm D call. V was shortened by 2 bases and J by 3 bases, with 11 bases between the two germline ends. Germline values: CDR1 MNHNS, CDR2 SASEGT. There are 15 residues in the CDR3. CDR3 sequence reads: CASSELDGNNQPQHF. The CDR3 DNA reads TGTGCCAGCAGTGAATTAGACGGGAACAATCAGCCCCAGCATTTT.

CDR3 coding DNA: TGTGCCAGCAGCTCTACCCGGGACAGGGGTGCCTACGAGCAGTACTTC. This encodes CASSSTRDRGAYEQYF. This chain joins TRBV7-8 and TRBJ2-7, with 10 bases lining up with TRBD1. The CDR3 covers 16 residues. Germline V gene sequence: CDR1 SGHVS, CDR2 FQNEAQ. Trimming cost V 4 bases and J 2 bases; bases outside gene matches: 8.

Notes on this clone: At one boundary the junction diverges from the germline segment, which might be a read error. Other DNA sequences in the sample encode the same CDR3. V gene TRBV4-3 combines with J gene TRBJ1-1; D is perhaps TRBD1 (5 bases). The CDR3 has 13 amino acids. From germline, CDR1 is LGHNA and CDR2 YSLEER. The CDR3 DNA is TGCGCTAGCAGCCAAGACAGGAACACTGAAGCTTTCTTT. The encoded protein is CASSQDRNTEAFF.

J is TRBJ1-1 and V is TRBV30; 8 bases fit TRBD1. The CDR3 covers 13 residues. V lost 4 bases and J lost 4; bases outside the gene matches: 5. CDR1 is GTSNPN, CDR2 SVGIG, per germline (reference sequence). CDR3 nucleotide sequence: TGTGCCTGGACCACAGGGGGAACCACTGAAGCTTTCTTT. This codes for CAWTTGGTTEAFF.

The V call is TRBV27, the J call TRBJ1-6, with a possible D match to TRBD1 (5 bases). Per the germline V gene, CDR1 is MNHEY and CDR2 is SMNVEV (reference sequence). The CDR3 is made up of 13 amino acids. V was shortened by 2 bases and J by 10 bases, with 9 bases between the two germline ends. The CDR3 region has the DNA TGTGCCAGCAGTTTAGGGGGGGGATCACCCCTCCACTTT. It specifies CASSLGGGSPLHF.

V usage is TRBV4-1 and J usage is TRBJ1-1; D unclear. The CDR3 has 19 amino acids. Germline V gene sequence: CDR1 MGHRA, CDR2 YSYEKL. V was shortened by 4 bases and J by 1 base, with 25 bases between the two germline ends. The CDR3 sequence: CASSPLPVPQAAGNTEAFF. CDR3 nucleotides: TGCGCCAGCAGCCCGTTACCCGTTCCCCAGGCAGCAGGGAACACTGAAGCTTTCTTT.

This clone was picked up one time. V and J are TRBV6-4 and TRBJ1-6; D is unresolved. This CDR3 has 14 amino acids. In germline, CDR1 is MRHNA, CDR2 SNTAGT. V gave up 3 bases and J gave up 10 bases, with 13 bases separating them. DNA for the CDR3: TGTGCCAGCAGTGAGGTGCCAGGCGGGTCACCCCTCCACTTT. Protein product: CASSEVPGGSPLHF.

V usage is TRBV7-9 and J usage is TRBJ1-1; no firm D call. The CDR3 loop spans 13 amino acids. The V gene's germline CDR1 is SEHNR and CDR2 FQNEAQ (reference sequence). Trimming stripped 1 base from V and 2 bases from J, with 5 bases between. CDR3 protein: CASSLGHNTEAFF. Here the CDR3 DNA reads TGTGCCAGCAGCTTAGGGCACAACACTGAAGCTTTCTTT.

The V and J genes are TRBV29-1 and TRBJ2-1; D might be TRBD2 (6 bases). Trimming removed 1 base from V and 0 bases from J, with 7 bases in between. The CDR3 runs 14 residues. Per germline, CDR1 SQVTM and CDR2 ANQGSEA. CDR3 coding DNA: TGCAGCGTTGAAGGGCGGGACTCCTACAATGAGCAGTTCTTC. It translates to CSVEGRDSYNEQFF.

This rearrangement joins TRBV11-3 to TRBJ2-7; the match to TRBD1 covers 10 bases. From germline, CDR1 is SGHNT and CDR2 YENEEA. The CDR3 has 13 residues. The V segment lost 4 bases and the J segment 5 bases; nucleotides outside the gene matches: 2. The CDR3 here is CASSYGQGDEQYF. The DNA of the CDR3 is TGTGCCAGCAGCTACGGACAGGGGGACGAGCAGTACTTC.

The table lists this clone with a count of one. The V and J genes are TRBV5-1 and TRBJ2-5; 9 bases line up with TRBD2. J gave up 2 bases and V 5 bases, and 13 bases lay outside the gene matches. The CDR3 has 17 residues. CDR1 and CDR2 (germline): SGHRS, YFSETQ. CDR3 loop: CASSPNPSGVIQETQYF. In DNA form, the CDR3 reads TGCGCCAGCAGTCCAAACCCTAGCGGGGTAATTCAAGAGACCCAGTACTTC.

The chain employs TRBV4-3 and TRBJ1-2; D perhaps matches TRBD1 (6 bases). Per germline, CDR1 LGHNA and CDR2 YSLEER. V was clipped by 0 bases and J by 3 bases, with 11 bases between them. The CDR3 is 15 residues long. CDR3 sequence (DNA): TGCGCCAGCAGCCAAGATACAGGGACCCACTATGGCTACACCTTC. Translated: CASSQDTGTHYGYTF.

V is TRBV27 and J is TRBJ1-2; 8 bases fit TRBD1. The CDR3 runs 16 residues. Germline CDR1 is MNHEY and CDR2 is SMNVEV (reference sequence). Trimming at V came to 6 bases and at J to 3 bases, leaving 12 bases not matched to a gene. The CDR3 protein is CASSLGQGGDHYGYTF. Written as DNA, the CDR3 is TGTGCCAGCAGCCTTGGACAGGGCGGGGACCACTATGGCTACACCTTC.

The chain uses TRBV7-9 and TRBJ2-1, with TRBD1 as a possible D gene (7 bases). Germline CDR1 reads SEHNR; CDR2 reads FQNEAQ (reference sequence). The CDR3 length is 16 residues. Trimming took off 5 bases at V and 7 bases at J, with 21 bases between the two ends. Here the CDR3 reads CASSQGGGGLGNEQFF. CDR3 nucleotide sequence: TGTGCCAGCAGCCAGGGGGGTGGGGGCTTGGGGAATGAGCAGTTCTTC.

The V call is TRBV4-3, the J call TRBJ1-1; no clear D. Between the trimmed V and J ends, which lost 3 bases and 5 bases, there was a span of 16 bases. Germline V gives CDR1 LGHNA, CDR2 YSLEER. This CDR3 has 15 amino acids. The DNA of the CDR3 is TGCGCCAGCAGCCAGGCAACCTACTCAGGTACTGAAGCTTTCTTT. Encoded protein: CASSQATYSGTEAFF.

This clone occurred a few times. The genes are TRBV29-1 and TRBJ1-1, with 9 nucleotides matching TRBD1. CDR3 length: 12 residues. Trimming cost V 7 bases and J 8 bases; bases outside gene matches: 8. CDR1 is SQVTM, CDR2 ANQGSEA, per germline. The CDR3 coding sequence is TGCAGCGACTCAACCGGGACAGGGGAAGCTTTCTTT. It encodes CSDSTGTGEAFF.

This clone was seen just once. This chain links TRBV6-5 with TRBJ1-2; 9 bases match TRBD1. The V and J ends lost 3 bases and 6 bases, in that order; junction bases with no gene match: 8. CDR3 length: 15 residues. Germline loops: CDR1 MNHEY, CDR2 SVGAGI. CDR3 amino acids: CASSYSGTGSNGYTF. The DNA of the CDR3 is TGTGCCAGCAGTTATTCCGGGACAGGGAGTAATGGCTACACCTTC.

V usage is TRBV27 and J usage is TRBJ2-7; perhaps TRBD2 as D (6 bases). The germline CDR1 and CDR2 sequences are MNHEY and SMNVEV (reference sequence). V was pared by 4 bases and J by 4 bases, with 17 bases between. This CDR3 contains 15 residues. The CDR3 loop is CASSSPLAGTYEQYF. CDR3 DNA: TGTGCCAGCAGTTCCCCACTAGCAGGAACTTACGAGCAGTACTTC.

J is TRBJ1-2 and V is TRBV6-1, with D perhaps TRBD1 (5 bases). Germline values: CDR1 MNHNS, CDR2 SASEGT. This CDR3 spans 13 amino acids. Trimming pared 2 bases from V and 7 bases from J, leaving 11 bases between. CDR3 in DNA: TGTGCCAGCAGTGAACCGGGACTCGGTGGCTACACCTTC. Residues: CASSEPGLGGYTF.

The chain couples TRBV19 to TRBJ2-7; TRBD2 might be the D (5 bases). V was pared by 6 bases and J by 0 bases, with 21 bases between. The CDR3 spans 17 residues. Germline loops: CDR1 LNHDA, CDR2 SQIVND (reference sequence). CDR3 sequence reads: CASSRRTEAYTSYEQYF. In DNA form, the CDR3 reads TGTGCCAGTAGCCGCAGAACGGAGGCATACACCTCCTACGAGCAGTACTTC.

This chain links TRBV9 with TRBJ2-3, with D tentatively TRBD2 (7 bases). Looked up from germline, CDR1 is SGDLS and CDR2 is YYNGEE. The CDR3 runs 16 residues. V lost 3 bases and J lost 6, with 20 bases in between. CDR3 DNA: TGTGCCAGCAGCGCCTGGAGGGGGGGGGCCCGGGATACGCAGTATTTT. It specifies CASSAWRGGARDTQYF.

This chain links TRBV19 with TRBJ1-2, with 7 bases identical to TRBD1. CDR1 and CDR2 (germline): LNHDA, SQIVND (reference sequence). The length of the CDR3 is 14 residues. The V gene end was trimmed by 4 bases and the J gene end by 5 bases; junction bases not matched to a gene: 7. CDR3 bases: TGTGCCAGTAGTAGACCCGGGACAGCGTATGGCTACACCTTC. The encoded protein is CASSRPGTAYGYTF.

The J gene is TRBJ2-2, the V gene TRBV4-3; TRBD2 agrees at 7 bases. The CDR3 length is 15 residues. The junction had 6 bases not matched to a gene; V was cut back by 5 bases and J by 3 bases. Germline-derived CDR1 and CDR2 are LGHNA and YSLEER. CDR3 in DNA: TGCGCCAGCAGCTTGCAGGGAGGGGACACCGGGGAGCTGTTTTTT. It codes for CASSLQGGDTGELFF.

CDR3 amino acids: CASSLELAGKLGEQFF. CDR3 in DNA: TGTGCCAGCAGCTTGGAACTAGCGGGGAAATTGGGTGAGCAGTTCTTC. V is TRBV5-6 and J is TRBJ2-1; 10 bases are a match to TRBD2. V lost 0 bases to trimming and J lost 9 bases; unmatched junction nucleotides: 9. CDR1 and CDR2 (germline): SGHDT, YYEEEE. The CDR3 is made up of 16 amino acids.

J is TRBJ2-7 and V is TRBV7-2, with 14 positions matching TRBD2. The CDR3 totals 16 residues. Germline V lookup: CDR1 SGHTA, CDR2 FQGNSA. V was pared by 3 bases and J by 4 bases, with 5 bases of the junction left unmatched. CDR3 loop: CASSLTSGGAGYEQYF. The CDR3 DNA sequence: TGTGCCAGCAGCTTGACTAGCGGGGGGGCAGGATACGAGCAGTACTTC.

The genes are TRBV5-4 and TRBJ2-5; 10 nucleotides match TRBD1. Germline V CDR1 and CDR2: SGHNT, YYREEE (reference sequence). With V trimmed by 0 bases and J by 5 bases, 4 bases remained unmatched. The CDR3 contains 15 residues. The CDR3 sequence is CASSLEDRGLETQYF. As DNA, the CDR3 is TGTGCCAGCAGCTTGGAGGACAGGGGGTTGGAGACCCAGTACTTC.